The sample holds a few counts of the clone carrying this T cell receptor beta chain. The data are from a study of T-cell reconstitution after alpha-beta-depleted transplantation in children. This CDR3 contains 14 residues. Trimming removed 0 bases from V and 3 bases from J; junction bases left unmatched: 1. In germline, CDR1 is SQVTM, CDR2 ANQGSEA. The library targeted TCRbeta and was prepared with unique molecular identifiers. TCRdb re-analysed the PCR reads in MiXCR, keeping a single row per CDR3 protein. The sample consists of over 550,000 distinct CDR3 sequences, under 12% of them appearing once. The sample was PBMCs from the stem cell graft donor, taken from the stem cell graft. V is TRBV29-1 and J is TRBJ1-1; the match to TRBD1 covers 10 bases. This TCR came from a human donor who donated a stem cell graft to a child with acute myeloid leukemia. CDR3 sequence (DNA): TGCAGCGTTGAAGAGGGACAGGGGTACACTGAAGCTTTCTTT. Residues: CSVEEGQGYTEAFF.